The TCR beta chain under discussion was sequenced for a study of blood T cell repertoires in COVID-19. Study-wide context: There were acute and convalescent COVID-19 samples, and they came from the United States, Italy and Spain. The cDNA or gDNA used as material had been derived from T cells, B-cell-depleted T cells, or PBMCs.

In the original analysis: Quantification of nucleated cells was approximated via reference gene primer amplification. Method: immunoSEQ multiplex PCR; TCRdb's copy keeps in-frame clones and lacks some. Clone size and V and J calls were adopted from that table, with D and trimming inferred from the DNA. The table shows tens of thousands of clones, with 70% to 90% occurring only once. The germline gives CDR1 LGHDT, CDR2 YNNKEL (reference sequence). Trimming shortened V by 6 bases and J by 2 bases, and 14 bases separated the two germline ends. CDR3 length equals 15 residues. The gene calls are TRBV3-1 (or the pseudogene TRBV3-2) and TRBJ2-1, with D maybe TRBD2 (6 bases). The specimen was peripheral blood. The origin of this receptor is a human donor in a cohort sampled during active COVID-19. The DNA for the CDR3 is TGTGCCAGCAGGCCAACTGGACTAACCTACAATGAGCAGTTCTTC. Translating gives CASRPTGLTYNEQFF.